This T cell receptor (beta chain) comes out of a study of CD8 T cells in ankylosing spondylitis. Whole-study results and caveats: For ankylosing spondylitis blood, a TCR beta motif of under 10 highly homologous variants appeared characteristic. The clones that were linked to disease were reported to be significantly enriched in matched synovial fluid samples from ankylosing spondylitis patients. Clones linked to disease, bearing a CD8+ phenotype, were relatively rare in peripheral blood. Certain motif variants had earlier appeared in reactive arthritis synovial fluid and blood.

This clonotype was picked up many times. The antigen is not known. TCRdb independently ran MiXCR on the 5' RACE reads; one entry per CDR3 protein. The top ten clones hold roughly 0.99% of a sample with fewer than 400,000 distinct CDR3 sequences, approximately 14% of them seen once. Germline CDR1 reads SQVTM; CDR2 reads ANQGSEA. The CDR3 is 14 residues long. V was trimmed by 6 bases and J by 0 bases, leaving 12 bases between them. V usage is TRBV29-1 and J usage is TRBJ1-5; no reliable D call. The TCR originated in a male donor with ankylosing spondylitis or in good health (not recorded which). The sample taken for sequencing was blood, either unsorted or a sorted T cell fraction (not recorded which). The CDR3 sequence is CSVVETDSNQPQHF. The CDR3 DNA is TGCAGCGTCGTCGAAACGGATAGCAATCAGCCCCAGCATTTT.